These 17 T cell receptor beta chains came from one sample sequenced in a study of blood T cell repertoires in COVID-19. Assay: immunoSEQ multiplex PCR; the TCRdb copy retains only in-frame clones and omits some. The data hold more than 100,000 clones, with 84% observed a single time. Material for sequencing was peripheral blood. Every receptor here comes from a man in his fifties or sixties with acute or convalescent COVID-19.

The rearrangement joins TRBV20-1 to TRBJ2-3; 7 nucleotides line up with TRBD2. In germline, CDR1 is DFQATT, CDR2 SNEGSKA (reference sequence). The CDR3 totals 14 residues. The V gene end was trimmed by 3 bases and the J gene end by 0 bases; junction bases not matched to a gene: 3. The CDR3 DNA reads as TGCAGTGCTAGTGCTAGCGGCAGCACAGATACGCAGTATTTT. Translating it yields CSASASGSTDTQYF.

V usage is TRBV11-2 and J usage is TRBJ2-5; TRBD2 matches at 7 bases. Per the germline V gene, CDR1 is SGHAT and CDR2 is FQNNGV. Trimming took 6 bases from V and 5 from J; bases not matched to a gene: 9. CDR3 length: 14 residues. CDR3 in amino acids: CASSRLSGLETQYF. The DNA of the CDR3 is TGTGCCAGCAGTCGACTTAGCGGGCTCGAGACCCAGTACTTC.

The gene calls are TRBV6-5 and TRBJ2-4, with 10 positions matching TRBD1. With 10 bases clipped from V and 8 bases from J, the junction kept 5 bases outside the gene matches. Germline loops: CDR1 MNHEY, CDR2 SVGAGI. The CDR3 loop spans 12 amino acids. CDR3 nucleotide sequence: TGTGCCATCCGGACAGGGGGTGACATTCAGTACTTC. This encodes CAIRTGGDIQYF.

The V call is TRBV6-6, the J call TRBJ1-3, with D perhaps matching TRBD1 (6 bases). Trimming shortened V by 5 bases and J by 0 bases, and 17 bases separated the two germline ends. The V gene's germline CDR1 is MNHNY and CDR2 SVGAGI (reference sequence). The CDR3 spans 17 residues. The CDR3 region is CASSPRTRGTSGNTIYF. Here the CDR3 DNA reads TGTGCCAGCAGTCCACGGACAAGGGGGACCTCTGGAAACACCATATATTTT.

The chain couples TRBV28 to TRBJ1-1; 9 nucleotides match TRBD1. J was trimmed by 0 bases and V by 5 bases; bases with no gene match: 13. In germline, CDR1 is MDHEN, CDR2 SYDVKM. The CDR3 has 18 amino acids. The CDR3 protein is CASSPGTGRRYMNTEAFF. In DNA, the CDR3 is TGTGCCAGCAGTCCAGGGACAGGGCGGCGGTACATGAACACTGAAGCTTTCTTT. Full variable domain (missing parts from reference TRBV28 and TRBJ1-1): DVKVTQSSRYLVKRTGEKVFLECVQDMDHENMFWYRQDPGLGLRLIYFSYDVKMKEKGDIPEGYSVSREKKERFSLILESASTNQTSMYLCASSPGTGRRYMNTEAFFGQGTRLTVV.

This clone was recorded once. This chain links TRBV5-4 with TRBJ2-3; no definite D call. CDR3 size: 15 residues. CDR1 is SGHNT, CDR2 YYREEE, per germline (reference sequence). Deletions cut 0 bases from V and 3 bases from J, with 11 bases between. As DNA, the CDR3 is TGTGCCAGCAGCTTGGGGGTAGCCCGTACAGATACGCAGTATTTT. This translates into CASSLGVARTDTQYF.

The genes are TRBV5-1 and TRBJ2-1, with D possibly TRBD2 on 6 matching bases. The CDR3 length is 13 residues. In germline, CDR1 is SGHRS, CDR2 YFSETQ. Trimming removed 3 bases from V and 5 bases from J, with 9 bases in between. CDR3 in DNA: TGCGCCAGCAGCTCGGGACTTGACAATGAGCAGTTCTTC. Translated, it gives CASSSGLDNEQFF.

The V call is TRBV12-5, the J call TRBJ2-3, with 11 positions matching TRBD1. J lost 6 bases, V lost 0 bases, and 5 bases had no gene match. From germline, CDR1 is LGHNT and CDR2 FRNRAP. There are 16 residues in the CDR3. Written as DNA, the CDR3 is TGTGCTAGTGGTTTGGTAGGGGGACAGGGGGTGGATACGCAGTATTTT. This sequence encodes CASGLVGGQGVDTQYF.

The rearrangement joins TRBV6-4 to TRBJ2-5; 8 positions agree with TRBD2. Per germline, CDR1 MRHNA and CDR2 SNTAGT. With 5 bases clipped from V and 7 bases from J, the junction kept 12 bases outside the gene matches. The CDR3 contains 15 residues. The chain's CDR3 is CASSPKAGAGGTQYF. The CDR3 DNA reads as TGTGCCAGCAGTCCCAAAGCGGGGGCCGGTGGGACCCAGTACTTC.

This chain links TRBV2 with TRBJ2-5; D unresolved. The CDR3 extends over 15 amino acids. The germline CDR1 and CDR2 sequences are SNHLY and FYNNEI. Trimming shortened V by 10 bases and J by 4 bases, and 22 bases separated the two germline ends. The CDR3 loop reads CATKPIFTVSETQYF. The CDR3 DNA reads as TGTGCCACGAAACCAATATTTACAGTCTCAGAGACCCAGTACTTC.

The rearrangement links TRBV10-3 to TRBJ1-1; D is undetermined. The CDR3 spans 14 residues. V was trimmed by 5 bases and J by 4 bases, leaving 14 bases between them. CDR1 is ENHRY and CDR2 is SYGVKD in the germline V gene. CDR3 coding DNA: TGTGCCATCAGTCCGGCCGGGGATGGCACTGAAGCTTTCTTT. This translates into CAISPAGDGTEAFF.

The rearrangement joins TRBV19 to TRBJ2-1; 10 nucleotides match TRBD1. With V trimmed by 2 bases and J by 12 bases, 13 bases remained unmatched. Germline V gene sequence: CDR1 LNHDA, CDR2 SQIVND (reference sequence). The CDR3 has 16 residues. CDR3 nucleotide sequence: TGTGCCAGTAGTATATTTCCCGGACAGGGGGATAAGGTGCAGTTCTTC. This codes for CASSIFPGQGDKVQFF.

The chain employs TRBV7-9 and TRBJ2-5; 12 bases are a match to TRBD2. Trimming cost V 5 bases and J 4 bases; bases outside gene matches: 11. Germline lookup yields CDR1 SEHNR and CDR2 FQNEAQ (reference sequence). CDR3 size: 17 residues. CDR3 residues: CASSNTLAGGPGETQYF. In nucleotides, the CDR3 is TGTGCCAGCAGCAATACCCTAGCGGGGGGGCCAGGAGAGACCCAGTACTTC.

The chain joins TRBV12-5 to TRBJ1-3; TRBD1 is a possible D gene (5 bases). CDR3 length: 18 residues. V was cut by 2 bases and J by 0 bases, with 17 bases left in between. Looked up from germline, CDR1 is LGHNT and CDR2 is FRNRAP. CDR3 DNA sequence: TGTGCTAGTGGTTTGATATTGGGGGGAGCCCTCTCTGGAAACACCATATATTTT. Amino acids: CASGLILGGALSGNTIYF.

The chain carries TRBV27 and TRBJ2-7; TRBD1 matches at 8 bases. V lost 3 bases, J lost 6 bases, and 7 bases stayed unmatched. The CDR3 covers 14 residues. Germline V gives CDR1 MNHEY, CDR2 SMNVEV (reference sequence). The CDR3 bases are TGTGCCAGCAGTTTGGGCAGGGGGCCAGGCGAGCAGTACTTC. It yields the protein CASSLGRGPGEQYF.

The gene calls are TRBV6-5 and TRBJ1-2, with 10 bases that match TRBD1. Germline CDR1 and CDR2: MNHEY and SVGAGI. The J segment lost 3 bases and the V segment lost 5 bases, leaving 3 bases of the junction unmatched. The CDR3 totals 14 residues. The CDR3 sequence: CASSMDRGDYGYTF. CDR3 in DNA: TGTGCCAGCAGTATGGACAGGGGGGACTATGGCTACACCTTC.

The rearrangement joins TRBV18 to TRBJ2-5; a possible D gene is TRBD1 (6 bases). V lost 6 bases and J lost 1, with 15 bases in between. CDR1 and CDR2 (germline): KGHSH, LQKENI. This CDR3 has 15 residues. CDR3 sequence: CASSGAQGFQETQYF. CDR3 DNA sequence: TGTGCCAGCTCCGGCGCACAGGGATTCCAAGAGACCCAGTACTTC.